The clone carrying this T cell receptor (beta chain) was picked up a small number of times. Its target is not known. V was clipped by 6 bases and J by 2 bases; unmatched bases: 6. Germline lookup yields CDR1 DFQATT and CDR2 SNEGSKA (reference sequence). The CDR3 runs 14 residues. The sample comes from a study of T cells after yellow fever vaccination. At the level of the study: The SMART-Seq v4 Ultra Low Input method served to prepare the low-cell-number fractions. Whole-study findings and limits: Researchers cautioned that FACS-sorted repertoires could harbor abundant clonotypes contaminating from the bulk population. Booster samples showed a return of most primary-vaccination clones (roughly 95% CD4, 85% to 90% CD8).

5'RACE template switching produced TCR cDNA carrying a universal primer site and UMIs. MiXCR, run by TCRdb on the 5' RACE reads, gives a single entry per CDR3 protein. The data contain hundreds of thousands of distinct CDR3 sequences, 13% of them seen just once; the ten biggest clones take up 11% to 15%. This chain joins TRBV20-1 and TRBJ2-1, with TRBD2 matching over 8 bases. Sequenced here: PBMCs, sampled on the day of the yellow fever booster vaccination. The TCR originated in a man younger than 40 who received the YFV17D yellow fever vaccine. This CDR3 reads CSAIFSGTYNEQFF. The CDR3 DNA is TGCAGTGCAATTTTTAGCGGGACCTACAATGAGCAGTTCTTC.